A selection of T cell receptor beta chains follows, all from one sample in a study of blood T cell dynamics during melanoma immunotherapy. TCRdb's table, derived via immunoSEQ multiplex PCR, lists solely in-frame clones and lacks some. The data contain about 12,000 clones, more than 75% of them singletons. This material consisted of blood, taken from a patient treated with checkpoint blockade. Receptors originate from a human donor with melanoma. The CDR3 runs from the conserved cysteine through the conserved F or W. The order of the fields is clone size, V gene, D gene, J gene, CDR3 protein, CDR3 DNA. D genes are given only for firm matches. Clone sizes are given selectively: once, few, many, or a class where the clone is expanded.

.	TRBV18	TRBD2	TRBJ2-7	CASSPAGGSGGAYEQYF	TGTGCCAGCTCACCTGCCGGAGGTAGCGGGGGGGCTTACGAGCAGTACTTC
.	TRBV5-4	TRBD1	TRBJ1-2	CASSLWSTGARLVYTF	TGTGCCAGCAGCCTGTGGAGTACAGGGGCGCGCCTGGTCTACACCTTC
.	TRBV29-1	.	TRBJ2-1	CSVVLVYNEQFF	TGCAGCGTTGTGCTAGTCTACAATGAGCAGTTCTTC
.	TRBV27	TRBD1	TRBJ2-5	CASSTRQGAQGETQYF	TGTGCCAGCAGTACCAGACAGGGGGCGCAAGGAGAGACCCAGTACTTC
.	TRBV4-1	.	TRBJ1-1	CASSQVRGVRRTEAFF	TGCGCCAGCAGCCAAGTGAGGGGGGTAAGACGGACTGAAGCTTTCTTT
.	TRBV6-1	.	TRBJ2-5	CASSEGLVYRAETQYF	TGTGCCAGCAGTGAAGGTTTGGTCTACAGGGCAGAGACCCAGTACTTC
.	TRBV18	.	TRBJ1-2	CASSPRTASGYTF	TGTGCCAGCTCACCGAGGACAGCCAGTGGCTACACCTTC
.	TRBV6-7	.	TRBJ2-6	CASSYSDKGAGANVLTF	TGTGCCAGCAGTTACTCGGATAAGGGGGCTGGGGCCAACGTCCTGACTTTC
.	TRBV7-9	TRBD2	TRBJ2-1	CASRITGRDEQFF	TGTGCCAGCAGGATCACCGGGAGGGATGAGCAGTTCTTC
.	TRBV13	.	TRBJ2-7	CASSPGRIAYEQYF	TGTGCCAGCAGCCCTGGTAGGATTGCCTACGAGCAGTACTTC
.	TRBV4-1	TRBD2	TRBJ2-4	CASSQEYSSAGGRNIQYF	TGCGCCAGCAGCCAAGAGTACTCCTCTGCGGGGGGGCGAAACATTCAGTACTTC
.	TRBV7-9	.	TRBJ1-1	CASSFAGESAFF	TGTGCCAGCAGCTTTGCAGGGGAGTCTGCTTTCTTT
.	TRBV5-1	.	TRBJ1-3	CASSLGSGLGNTIYF	TGCGCCAGCAGCTTGGGGTCGGGACTTGGAAACACCATATATTTT
.	TRBV10-3	TRBD2	TRBJ2-3	CAIRYTGTSSRDTQYF	TGTGCCATCAGATACACCGGGACTAGCTCCAGAGATACGCAGTATTTT
.	TRBV2	TRBD1	TRBJ1-1	CASTEGQGFLWTEVFF	TGTGCCAGCACAGAGGGACAGGGGTTTCTATGGACTGAAGTTTTCTTT
few	TRBV7-9	.	TRBJ1-2	CASSLEGGNYGYTF	TGTGCCAGCAGCTTAGAGGGGGGTAACTATGGCTACACCTTC
.	TRBV6-6	.	TRBJ2-1	CASSYEGSSYNEQFF	TGTGCCAGCAGTTACGAGGGGAGCTCCTACAATGAGCAGTTCTTC
.	TRBV2	.	TRBJ2-3	CASSELATQYF	TGTGCCAGCAGCGAACTAGCCACGCAGTATTTT
once	TRBV6-4	.	TRBJ1-2	CASSTDAQVTYGYTF	TGTGCCAGCAGCACAGATGCACAGGTAACTTATGGCTACACCTTC
.	TRBV6-5	.	TRBJ2-7	CASRRVLRPDYEQYF	TGTGCCAGCAGACGCGTCTTGAGGCCCGACTACGAGCAGTACTTC
.	TRBV6-5	.	TRBJ2-3	CASTGGTNTQYF	TGTGCCAGCACCGGGGGCACAAATACGCAGTATTTT
.	TRBV7-3	.	TRBJ2-6	CASSLSANSGANVLTF	TGTGCCAGCAGCTTAAGTGCGAACTCTGGGGCCAACGTCCTGACTTTC
once	TRBV9	.	TRBJ2-7	CASSAGRLPIEQYF	TGTGCCAGCAGCGCAGGGAGACTGCCGATCGAGCAGTACTTC
once	TRBV19	.	TRBJ2-1	CASVNYNEQFF	TGTGCCAGCGTGAACTACAATGAGCAGTTCTTC
.	TRBV2	.	TRBJ2-7	CASSPRARSSYEQYF	TGTGCCAGCAGTCCACGCGCTAGGAGCTCCTACGAGCAGTACTTC
.	TRBV19	.	TRBJ1-5	CASSTDNQPQHF	TGTGCCAGTAGTACGGATAATCAGCCCCAGCATTTT
.	TRBV7-8	TRBD2	TRBJ2-7	CASSLGTSGSYEQYF	TGTGCCAGCAGCTTAGGGACTAGCGGCTCCTACGAGCAGTACTTC
.	TRBV5-4	TRBD2	TRBJ2-1	CASSSWTSGTYNEQFF	TGTGCCAGCAGTTCTTGGACTAGCGGTACCTACAATGAGCAGTTCTTC
.	TRBV7-9	.	TRBJ1-5	CASSRQSRHSNQPQHF	TGTGCCAGCAGCCGACAGTCTCGCCATAGCAATCAGCCCCAGCATTTT
.	TRBV18	TRBD2	TRBJ2-7	CASSGGMGYEQYF	TGTGCCAGCTCCGGGGGGATGGGGTACGAGCAGTACTTC
.	TRBV4-1	.	TRBJ1-2	CASSLVRGAFSNYGYTF	TGCGCCAGCAGCCTAGTTCGAGGGGCCTTCTCTAACTATGGCTACACCTTC
.	TRBV7-9	TRBD1	TRBJ1-4	CASSIAGTGSEKLFF	TGTGCCAGCAGCATAGCCGGGACAGGGAGTGAAAAACTGTTTTTT
.	TRBV4-1	TRBD2	TRBJ2-7	CASSQGRLAEAHEQYF	TGCGCCAGCAGCCAAGGTCGACTAGCGGAAGCCCACGAGCAGTACTTC
.	TRBV2	.	TRBJ1-2	CASSDYGYTF	TGTGCCAGCAGTGATTACGGCTACACCTTC
.	TRBV19	.	TRBJ1-4	CATKVSGLSSEKLFF	TGTGCCACCAAAGTCTCGGGGCTTTCGAGCGAAAAACTGTTTTTT
.	TRBV11-2	.	TRBJ2-1	CASSLVPSVYNEQFF	TGTGCCAGCAGCTTAGTGCCTAGCGTCTACAATGAGCAGTTCTTC
.	TRBV29-1	.	TRBJ2-1	CSVLVRRGSNEQFF	TGCAGCGTTTTGGTTCGGCGGGGTTCGAATGAGCAGTTCTTC
.	TRBV18	.	TRBJ1-1	CASSPQGLNTEAFF	TGTGCCAGCTCACCACAGGGTCTGAACACTGAAGCTTTCTTT
.	TRBV16	.	TRBJ1-1	CASSPTAGTEAFF	TGTGCCAGCAGCCCCACGGCCGGGACTGAAGCTTTCTTT
.	TRBV9	TRBD1	TRBJ1-1	CASSAVDRGTEAFF	TGTGCCAGCAGCGCGGTTGACAGGGGCACTGAAGCTTTCTTT
.	TRBV5-4	.	TRBJ2-3	CASSQKWVGGTDTQYF	TGTGCCAGCAGCCAAAAATGGGTGGGGGGCACAGATACGCAGTATTTT
.	TRBV5-8	.	TRBJ2-5	CASSFGLAGSETQYF	TGTGCCAGCAGCTTCGGGCTAGCTGGGTCGGAGACCCAGTACTTC
.	TRBV2	.	TRBJ2-7	CASGLRNEQYF	TGTGCCAGCGGTCTCAGGAACGAGCAGTACTTC
.	TRBV5-5	TRBD2	TRBJ2-3	CASSLDPSGPTDTQYF	TGTGCCAGCAGCTTGGACCCTAGCGGACCCACAGATACGCAGTATTTT
.	TRBV27	.	TRBJ2-3	CASRRGLQLTDTQYF	TGTGCCAGCAGGAGGGGACTTCAACTCACAGATACGCAGTATTTT
.	TRBV28	.	TRBJ1-2	CASSSPRGATYGYTF	TGTGCCAGCAGTTCCCCCCGGGGGGCTACCTATGGCTACACCTTC
once	TRBV13	TRBD1	TRBJ1-3	CASSLVGGGNTIYF	TGTGCCAGCAGCTTAGTAGGGGGCGGAAACACCATATATTTT
.	TRBV7-3	TRBD1	TRBJ1-4	CASSSIQGSNEKLFF	TGTGCCAGCAGCTCAATACAGGGGTCTAATGAAAAACTGTTTTTT
once	TRBV5-4	.	TRBJ2-7	CASSRRGAYEQYF	TGTGCCAGCAGCCGACGCGGCGCCTACGAGCAGTACTTC
.	TRBV5-6	.	TRBJ1-3	CASSLVGISGNTIYF	TGTGCCAGCAGCTTGGTTGGGATCTCTGGAAACACCATATATTTT
.	TRBV15	.	TRBJ1-2	CATRGTGDSNYGYTF	TGTGCCACCAGAGGTACGGGGGACTCTAACTATGGCTACACCTTC
.	TRBV6-6	TRBD1	TRBJ1-5	CASSSNRGGDQPQHF	TGTGCCAGCAGCTCCAACAGGGGAGGGGATCAGCCCCAGCATTTT
.	TRBV19	.	TRBJ2-2	CASSRGAGSNTGELFF	TGTGCCAGTAGTAGGGGAGCAGGATCGAACACCGGGGAGCTGTTTTTT
.	TRBV19	.	TRBJ1-5	CASSIVRGVQHF	TGTGCCAGTAGTATAGTCCGGGGGGTCCAGCATTTT
.	TRBV5-1	TRBD2	TRBJ2-7	CASSLEWRGGYEQYF	TGCGCCAGCAGCTTGGAGTGGCGGGGGGGTTACGAGCAGTACTTC
few	TRBV7-3	.	TRBJ2-1	CASSLTGEQFF	TGTGCCAGCAGCTTAACGGGGGAGCAGTTCTTC
.	TRBV7-7	.	TRBJ2-1	CASSLTDTGYNEQFF	TGTGCCAGCAGCTTAACGGACACGGGATACAATGAGCAGTTCTTC
.	TRBV19	TRBD2	TRBJ2-3	CASSPTSGSGADTQYF	TGTGCCAGTAGTCCGACTAGCGGGAGTGGGGCAGATACGCAGTATTTT
.	TRBV10-1	TRBD1	TRBJ1-2	CASRAGQGDVGNGYTF	TGCGCCAGCAGAGCGGGACAGGGGGATGTTGGGAATGGCTACACCTTC
.	TRBV9	.	TRBJ2-5	CASSSRRGQGEAETQYF	TGTGCCAGCAGCTCACGAAGAGGGCAGGGTGAGGCAGAGACCCAGTACTTC